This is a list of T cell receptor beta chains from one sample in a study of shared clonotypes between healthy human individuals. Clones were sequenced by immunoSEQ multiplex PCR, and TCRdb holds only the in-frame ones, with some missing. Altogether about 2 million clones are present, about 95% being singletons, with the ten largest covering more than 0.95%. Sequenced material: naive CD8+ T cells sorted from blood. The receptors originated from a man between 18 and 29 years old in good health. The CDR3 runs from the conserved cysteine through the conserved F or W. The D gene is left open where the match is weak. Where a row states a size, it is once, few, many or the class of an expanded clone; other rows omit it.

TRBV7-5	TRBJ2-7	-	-	CARRLRGDRDEQYF	TGTGCCAGAAGGTTAAGAGGGGACAGGGACGAGCAGTACTTC
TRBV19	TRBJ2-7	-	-	CASSPGEAEPYEQYF	TGTGCCAGTAGTCCCGGAGAGGCGGAGCCCTACGAGCAGTACTTC
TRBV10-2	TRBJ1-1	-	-	CASSDGRYEAFF	TGCGCCAGCAGTGACGGCCGTTATGAAGCTTTCTTT
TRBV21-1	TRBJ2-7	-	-	CASSPRQGANSSYFYEQYF	TGTGCCAGCAGCCCTCGACAGGGGGCGAACTCATCCTACTTCTACGAGCAGTACTTC
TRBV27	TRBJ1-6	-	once	CASQLREGSSPLHF	TGTGCCAGCCAACTCCGGGAGGGGAGTTCACCCCTCCACTTT
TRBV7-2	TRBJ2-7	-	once	CASSLGPNEQYF	TGTGCCAGCAGCCTTGGCCCAAACGAGCAGTACTTC
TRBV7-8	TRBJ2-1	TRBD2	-	CASSLVLAGVIGEQFF	TGTGCCAGCAGCTTAGTACTAGCGGGAGTGATCGGTGAGCAGTTCTTC
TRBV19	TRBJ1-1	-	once	CASSFINHEAFF	TGTGCCAGTAGTTTTATTAACCACGAAGCTTTCTTT
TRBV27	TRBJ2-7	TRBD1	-	CASSLVLGTAVGEQYF	TGTGCCAGCAGTTTAGTCCTCGGGACAGCGGTTGGAGAGCAGTACTTC
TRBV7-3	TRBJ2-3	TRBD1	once	CASSLKVSGDRGTDTQYF	TGTGCCAGCAGCTTAAAGGTATCTGGGGACAGAGGCACAGATACGCAGTATTTT
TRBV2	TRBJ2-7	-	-	CASSVGGEQYF	TGTGCCTCCAGTGTCGGGGGCGAGCAGTACTTC
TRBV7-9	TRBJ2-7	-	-	CASSYGGEGSPEQYF	TGTGCCAGCAGCTATGGGGGTGAAGGGTCCCCTGAGCAGTACTTC
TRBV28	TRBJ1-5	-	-	CASSLSSGSQPQHF	TGTGCCAGCAGTTTATCCTCGGGCAGTCAGCCCCAGCATTTT
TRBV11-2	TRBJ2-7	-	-	CASSFYSSYEQYF	TGTGCCAGCAGCTTCTACAGCTCCTACGAGCAGTACTTC
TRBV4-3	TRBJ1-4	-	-	CASSQDGEGDGEKLFF	TGCGCCAGCAGCCAAGATGGGGAAGGGGATGGCGAAAAACTGTTTTTT
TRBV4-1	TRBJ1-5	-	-	CASSQGGGQGGSAFNQPQHF	TGCGCCAGCAGCCAAGGGGGTGGACAAGGGGGGAGCGCATTCAATCAGCCCCAGCATTTT
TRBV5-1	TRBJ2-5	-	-	CASSFRDPQETQYF	TGCGCCAGCAGCTTCCGGGACCCTCAAGAGACCCAGTACTTC
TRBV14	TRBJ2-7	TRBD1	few	CASSRWTGGIHEQYF	TGTGCCAGCAGCCGCTGGACAGGGGGCATCCACGAGCAGTACTTC
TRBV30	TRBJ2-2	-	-	CAWNLGPMTGELFF	TGTGCCTGGAATTTGGGCCCGATGACCGGGGAGCTGTTTTTT
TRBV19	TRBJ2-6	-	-	CASSIVSGANVLTF	TGTGCCAGTAGTATAGTCTCTGGGGCCAACGTCCTGACTTTC
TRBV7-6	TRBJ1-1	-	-	CASSLGEGNTEAFF	TGTGCCAGCAGCTTAGGCGAGGGTAACACTGAAGCTTTCTTT
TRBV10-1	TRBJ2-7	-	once	CASSEGPTYEQYF	TGCGCCAGCAGTGAAGGGCCCACCTACGAGCAGTACTTC
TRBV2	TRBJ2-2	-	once	CASNSNTGELFF	TGTGCCAGCAACAGCAACACCGGGGAGCTGTTTTTT
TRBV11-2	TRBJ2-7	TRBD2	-	CASSYAGGEYEQYF	TGTGCCAGCAGCTACGCCGGGGGGGAATACGAGCAGTACTTC
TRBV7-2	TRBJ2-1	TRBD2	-	CASSDGLAGGSDEQFF	TGTGCCAGCAGCGACGGACTAGCGGGGGGTAGCGATGAGCAGTTCTTC